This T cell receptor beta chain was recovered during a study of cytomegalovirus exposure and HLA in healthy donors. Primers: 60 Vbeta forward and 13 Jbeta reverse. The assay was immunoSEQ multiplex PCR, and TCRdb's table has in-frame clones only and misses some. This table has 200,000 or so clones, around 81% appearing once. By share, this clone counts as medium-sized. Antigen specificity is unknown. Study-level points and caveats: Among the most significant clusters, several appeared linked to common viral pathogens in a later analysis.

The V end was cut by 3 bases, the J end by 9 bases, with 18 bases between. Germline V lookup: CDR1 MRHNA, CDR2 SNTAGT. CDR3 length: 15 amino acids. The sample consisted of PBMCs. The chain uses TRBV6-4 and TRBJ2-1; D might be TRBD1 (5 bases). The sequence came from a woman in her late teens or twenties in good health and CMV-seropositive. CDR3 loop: CASSESQGSVGEQFF. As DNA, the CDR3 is TGTGCCAGCAGTGAGAGTCAGGGTTCGGTCGGTGAGCAGTTCTTC.